Described below is a single T cell receptor (beta chain) sequence and its context. As yet, its antigen is unknown. The entry originates in a study of T cells in Graves' hyperthyroidism and ophthalmopathy. General study results and limits: Prediction of ophthalmopathy progression came a median about 6 months pre-onset. Most expanded thyroid clonotypes above 0.001 also appeared in blood. In simple terms, a model built on 13 V-J features told ophthalmopathy apart from stable hyperthyroidism.

The V gene lost 1 base and the J gene lost 0 bases, with 6 bases spanning the gap. Germline V lookup: CDR1 DFQATT, CDR2 SNEGSKA (reference sequence). The CDR3 totals 13 residues. Exclusion followed for patients with uncontrolled infection, other autoimmune disease, pregnancy or lactation. RNA transcripts provided the source from which TCR beta CDR3 regions were amplified. With the HTBI primer set, the TCR CDR3 went through a first round of RT-PCR. TCRdb redid the calling of the multiplex PCR reads with MiXCR, one entry per CDR3 protein. The table records about 660,000 distinct CDR3 sequences, 40% to 55% of them present only once.

This TCR was recovered from an adult man with Graves' disease, either hyperthyroidism or ophthalmopathy (not recorded which). This chain connects TRBV20-1 to TRBJ1-1; D remains ambiguous. Sequenced: peripheral blood or thyroid tissue (not recorded which). DNA for the CDR3: TGCAGTGCTAGAGCTTCTCTGAACACTGAAGCTTTCTTT. This encodes CSARASLNTEAFF.